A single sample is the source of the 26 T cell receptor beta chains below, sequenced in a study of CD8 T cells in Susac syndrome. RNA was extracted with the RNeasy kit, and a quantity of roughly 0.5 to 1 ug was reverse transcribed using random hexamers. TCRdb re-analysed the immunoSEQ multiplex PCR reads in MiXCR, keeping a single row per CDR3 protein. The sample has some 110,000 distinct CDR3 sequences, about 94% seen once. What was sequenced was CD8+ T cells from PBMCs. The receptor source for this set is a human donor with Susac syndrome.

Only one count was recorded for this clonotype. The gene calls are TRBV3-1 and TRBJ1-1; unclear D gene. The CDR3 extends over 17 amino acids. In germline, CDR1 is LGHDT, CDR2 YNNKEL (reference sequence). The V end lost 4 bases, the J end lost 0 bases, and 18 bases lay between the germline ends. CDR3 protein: CASSPEPLPGLNTEAFF. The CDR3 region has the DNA TGTGCCAGCAGCCCTGAGCCCCTCCCGGGATTGAACACTGAAGCTTTCTTT. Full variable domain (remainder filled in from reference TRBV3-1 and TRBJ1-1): DTAVSQTPKYLVTQMGNDKSIKCEQNLGHDTMYWYKQDSKKFLKIMFSYNNKELIINETVPNRFSPKSPDKAHLNLHINSLELGDSAVYFCASSPEPLPGLNTEAFFGQGTRLTVV.

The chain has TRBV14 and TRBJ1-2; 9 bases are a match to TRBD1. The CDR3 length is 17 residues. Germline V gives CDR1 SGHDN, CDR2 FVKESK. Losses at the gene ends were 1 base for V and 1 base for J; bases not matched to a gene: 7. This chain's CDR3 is CASSQAAGTGNNYGYTF. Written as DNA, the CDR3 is TGTGCCAGCAGCCAAGCCGCAGGGACAGGGAATAACTATGGCTACACCTTC.

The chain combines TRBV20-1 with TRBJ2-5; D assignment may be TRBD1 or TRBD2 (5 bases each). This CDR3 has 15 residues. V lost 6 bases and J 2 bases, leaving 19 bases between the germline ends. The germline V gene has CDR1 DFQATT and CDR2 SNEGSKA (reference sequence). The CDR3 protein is CSARSGGDYQETQYF. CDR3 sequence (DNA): TGCAGTGCCCGGAGTGGGGGAGACTATCAAGAGACCCAGTACTTC.

In nucleotides, the CDR3 is TGCAGCGTTGTGGGAGGCCCGAGCTCCTACGAGCAGTACTTC. This sequence encodes CSVVGGPSSYEQYF. The V call is TRBV29-1, the J call TRBJ2-7; D may be TRBD2 (6 bases). Germline-derived CDR1 and CDR2 are SQVTM and ANQGSEA. V was cut by 4 bases and J by 0 bases, with 13 bases left in between. This CDR3 has 14 amino acids.

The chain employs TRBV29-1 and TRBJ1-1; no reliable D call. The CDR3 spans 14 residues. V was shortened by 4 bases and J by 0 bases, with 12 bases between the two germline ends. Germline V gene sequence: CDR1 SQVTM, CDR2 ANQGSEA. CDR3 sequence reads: CSVGWVGLNTEAFF. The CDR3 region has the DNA TGCAGCGTTGGGTGGGTCGGGTTGAACACTGAAGCTTTCTTT.

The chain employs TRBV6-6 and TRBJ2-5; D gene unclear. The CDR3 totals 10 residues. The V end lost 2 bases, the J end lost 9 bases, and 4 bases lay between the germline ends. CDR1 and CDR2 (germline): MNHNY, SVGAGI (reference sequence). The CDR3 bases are TGTGCCAGCAGTTACGACCCCCAGTACTTC. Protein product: CASSYDPQYF.

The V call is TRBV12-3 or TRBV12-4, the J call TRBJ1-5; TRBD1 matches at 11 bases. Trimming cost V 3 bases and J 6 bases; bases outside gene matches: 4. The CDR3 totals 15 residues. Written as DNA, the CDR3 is TGTGCCAGCAGTTTCGGACAGGGGGCAGCTCAGCCCCAGCATTTT. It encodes CASSFGQGAAQPQHF.

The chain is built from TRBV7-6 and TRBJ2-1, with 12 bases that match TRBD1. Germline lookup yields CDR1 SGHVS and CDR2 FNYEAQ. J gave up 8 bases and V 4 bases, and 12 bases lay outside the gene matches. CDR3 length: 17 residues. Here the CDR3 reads CASSSGPGTGGMHEQFF. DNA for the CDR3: TGTGCCAGCAGCTCCGGCCCCGGGACAGGGGGCATGCATGAGCAGTTCTTC.

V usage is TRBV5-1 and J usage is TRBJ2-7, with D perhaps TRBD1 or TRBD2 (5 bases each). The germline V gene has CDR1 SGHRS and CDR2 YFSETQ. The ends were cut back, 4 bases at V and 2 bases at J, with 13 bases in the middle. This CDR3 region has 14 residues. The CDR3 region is CASSAWDGPYEQYF. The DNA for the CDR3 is TGCGCCAGCAGCGCCTGGGACGGCCCCTACGAGCAGTACTTC. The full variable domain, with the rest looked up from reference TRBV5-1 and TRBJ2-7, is KAGVTQTPRYLIKTRGQQVTLSCSPISGHRSVSWYQQTPGQGLQFLFEYFSETQRNKGNFPGRFSGRQFSNSRSEMNVSTLELGDSALYLCASSAWDGPYEQYFGPGTRLTVT.

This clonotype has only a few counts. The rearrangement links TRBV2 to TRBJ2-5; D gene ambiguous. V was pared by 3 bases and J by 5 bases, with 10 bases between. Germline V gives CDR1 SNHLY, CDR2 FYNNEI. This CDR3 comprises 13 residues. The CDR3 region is CASSDSELETQYF. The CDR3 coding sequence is TGTGCCAGCAGTGATTCTGAGTTGGAGACCCAGTACTTC.

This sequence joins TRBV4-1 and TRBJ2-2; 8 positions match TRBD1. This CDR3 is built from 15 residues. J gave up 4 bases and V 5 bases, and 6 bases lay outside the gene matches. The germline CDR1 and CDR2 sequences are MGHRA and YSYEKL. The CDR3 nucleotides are TGCGCCAGCAGCGCCAGACAGGGGTCCACCGGGGAGCTGTTTTTT. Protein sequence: CASSARQGSTGELFF.

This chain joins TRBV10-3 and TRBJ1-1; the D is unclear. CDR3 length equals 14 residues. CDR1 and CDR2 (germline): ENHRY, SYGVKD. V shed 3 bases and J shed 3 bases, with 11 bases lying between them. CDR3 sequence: CAISELDPDTEAFF. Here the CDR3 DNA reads TGTGCCATCAGTGAATTGGACCCGGACACTGAAGCTTTCTTT.

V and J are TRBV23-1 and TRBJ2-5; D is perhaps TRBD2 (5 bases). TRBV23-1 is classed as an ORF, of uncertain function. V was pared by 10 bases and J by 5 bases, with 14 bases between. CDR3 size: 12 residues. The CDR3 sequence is CANIAGGETQYF. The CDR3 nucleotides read TGCGCCAACATTGCAGGCGGGGAGACCCAGTACTTC.

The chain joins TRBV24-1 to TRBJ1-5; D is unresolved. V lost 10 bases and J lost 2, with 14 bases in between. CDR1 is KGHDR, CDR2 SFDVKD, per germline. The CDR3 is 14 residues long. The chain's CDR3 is CATMLEGGNQPQHF. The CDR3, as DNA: TGTGCCACGATGTTAGAGGGTGGCAATCAGCCCCAGCATTTT.

The CDR3 here is CASRAPGGGYTF. The DNA for the CDR3 is TGTGCCAGCAGGGCCCCCGGGGGGGGCTACACCTTC. The chain is built from TRBV12-3 or TRBV12-4 and TRBJ1-2; D might be TRBD1 (5 bases). V was pared by 6 bases and J by 8 bases, with 13 bases between. CDR3 length: 12 amino acids.

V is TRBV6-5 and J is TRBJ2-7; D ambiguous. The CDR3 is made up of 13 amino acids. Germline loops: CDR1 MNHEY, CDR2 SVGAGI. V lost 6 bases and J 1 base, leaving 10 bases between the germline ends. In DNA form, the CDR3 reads TGTGCCAGCAGCCCCCAGGATTCCTACGAGCAGTACTTC. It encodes CASSPQDSYEQYF.

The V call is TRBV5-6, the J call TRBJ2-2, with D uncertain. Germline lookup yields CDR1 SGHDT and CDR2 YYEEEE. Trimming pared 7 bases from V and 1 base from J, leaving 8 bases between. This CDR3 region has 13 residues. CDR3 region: CASVRRNTGELFF. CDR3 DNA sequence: TGTGCCAGCGTAAGGAGGAACACCGGGGAGCTGTTTTTT.

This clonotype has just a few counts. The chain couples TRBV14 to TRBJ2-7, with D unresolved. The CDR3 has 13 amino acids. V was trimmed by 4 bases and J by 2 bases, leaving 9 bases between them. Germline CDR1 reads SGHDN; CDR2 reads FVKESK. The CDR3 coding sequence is TGTGCCAGCAGCCCGGATCAACCCTACGAGCAGTACTTC. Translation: CASSPDQPYEQYF.

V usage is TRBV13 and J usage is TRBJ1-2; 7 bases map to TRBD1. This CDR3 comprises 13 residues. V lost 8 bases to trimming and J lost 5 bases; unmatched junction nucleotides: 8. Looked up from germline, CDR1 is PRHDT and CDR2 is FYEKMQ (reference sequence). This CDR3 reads CASVPTGSYGYTF. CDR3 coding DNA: TGTGCCAGCGTTCCGACAGGGAGTTATGGCTACACCTTC. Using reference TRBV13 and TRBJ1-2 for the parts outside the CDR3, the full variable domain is AAGVIQSPRHLIKEKRETATLKCYPIPRHDTVYWYQQGPGQDPQFLISFYEKMQSDKGSIPDRFSAQQFSDYHSELNMSSLELGDSALYFCASVPTGSYGYTFGSGTRLTVV.

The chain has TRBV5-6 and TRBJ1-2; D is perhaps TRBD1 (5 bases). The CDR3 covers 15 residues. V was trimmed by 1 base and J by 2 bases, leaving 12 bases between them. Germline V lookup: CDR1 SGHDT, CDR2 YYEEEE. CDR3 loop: CASSLNPGLNYGYTF. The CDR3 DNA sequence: TGTGCCAGCAGCTTGAACCCAGGGTTGAACTATGGCTACACCTTC.

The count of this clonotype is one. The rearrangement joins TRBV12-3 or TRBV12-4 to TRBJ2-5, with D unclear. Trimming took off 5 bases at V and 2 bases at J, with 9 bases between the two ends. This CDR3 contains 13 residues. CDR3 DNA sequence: TGTGCCAGCAGTAACAGCGATCAAGAGACCCAGTACTTC. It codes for CASSNSDQETQYF.

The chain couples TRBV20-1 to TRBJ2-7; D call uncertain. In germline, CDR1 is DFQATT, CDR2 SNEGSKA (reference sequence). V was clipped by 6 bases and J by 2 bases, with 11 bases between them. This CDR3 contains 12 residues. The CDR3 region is CSAAARTYEQYF. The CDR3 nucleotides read TGCAGTGCCGCGGCAAGAACCTACGAGCAGTACTTC.

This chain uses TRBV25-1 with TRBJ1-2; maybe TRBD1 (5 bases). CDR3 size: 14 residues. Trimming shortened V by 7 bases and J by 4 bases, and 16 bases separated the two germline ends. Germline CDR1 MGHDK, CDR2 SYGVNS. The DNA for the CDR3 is TGTGCCAGCAACTCCCCCGGGACGTTCTATGGCTACACCTTC. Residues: CASNSPGTFYGYTF.

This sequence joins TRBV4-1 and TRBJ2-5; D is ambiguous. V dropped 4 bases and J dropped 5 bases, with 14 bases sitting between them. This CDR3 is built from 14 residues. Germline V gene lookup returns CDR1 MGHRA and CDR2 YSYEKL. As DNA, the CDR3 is TGCGCCAGCAGCCTAACGGGCCTAAGGGAGACCCAGTACTTC. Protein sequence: CASSLTGLRETQYF.

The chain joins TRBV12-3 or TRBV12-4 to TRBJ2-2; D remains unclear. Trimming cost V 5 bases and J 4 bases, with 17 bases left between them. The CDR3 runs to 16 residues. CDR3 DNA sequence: TGTGCCAGCAGTCCCCCGGTAGGACCCACCACCGGGGAGCTGTTTTTT. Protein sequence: CASSPPVGPTTGELFF.

The CDR3 reads CASSPARGLSNQPQHF. CDR3 bases: TGCGCCAGCAGCCCCGCGAGGGGCTTAAGCAATCAGCCCCAGCATTTT. The genes are TRBV4-1 and TRBJ1-5; D possibly corresponds to TRBD1 (5 bases). Trimming removed 4 bases at V and 1 base at J, with 14 bases between. Germline lookup yields CDR1 MGHRA and CDR2 YSYEKL. The CDR3 has 16 amino acids.